Listed below are T cell receptor beta chains from one sample, sequenced in a study of T cell responses to AZD1222 COVID-19 vaccine. Produced via immunoSEQ multiplex PCR; TCRdb's table is partial and in-frame only. This sample has around 140,000 clones, with 85% to 95% found just once. Specimen: peripheral blood, collected on day 0 of AZD1222 vaccination. Receptors were obtained from an adult in good health. The CDR3 runs from the conserved cysteine through the conserved F or W. The order of the fields is D gene, J gene, V gene, CDR3 protein. A D gene is named only where the DNA matches it firmly.

d_gene: -
j_gene: TRBJ2-2
v_gene: TRBV10-3
CDR3aa: CAISAGYRTGELFF

d_gene: TRBD1
j_gene: TRBJ2-5
v_gene: TRBV11-1
CDR3aa: CASSLDFRGRETQYF

d_gene: TRBD1
j_gene: TRBJ1-6
v_gene: TRBV19
CDR3aa: CASRGTGESSYNSPLHF

d_gene: -
j_gene: TRBJ1-6
v_gene: TRBV30
CDR3aa: CAWRGVQWSPLHF

d_gene: -
j_gene: TRBJ1-1
v_gene: TRBV5-1
CDR3aa: CASRATLGGTEAFF

d_gene: -
j_gene: TRBJ1-4
v_gene: TRBV20-1
CDR3aa: CSAGRQEKLFF

d_gene: TRBD2
j_gene: TRBJ2-4
v_gene: TRBV11-3
CDR3aa: CASSPSGGDIQYF

d_gene: -
j_gene: TRBJ1-2
v_gene: TRBV27
CDR3aa: CASSSMTGPNYGYTF

d_gene: -
j_gene: TRBJ1-2
v_gene: TRBV20-1
CDR3aa: CSARDSSVGTF

d_gene: TRBD1
j_gene: TRBJ1-1
v_gene: TRBV19
CDR3aa: CASSIRAGGGHDEAFF

d_gene: -
j_gene: TRBJ2-1
v_gene: TRBV11-2
CDR3aa: CASSLFARSSYNEQFF

d_gene: -
j_gene: TRBJ1-3
v_gene: TRBV7-3
CDR3aa: CASSLSSGNTIYF

d_gene: -
j_gene: TRBJ1-1
v_gene: TRBV30
CDR3aa: CASSRATEAFF

d_gene: TRBD1
j_gene: TRBJ2-7
v_gene: TRBV7-9
CDR3aa: CASSLDGTVSYEQYF

d_gene: -
j_gene: TRBJ1-1
v_gene: TRBV20-1
CDR3aa: CSATGGGAFF

d_gene: TRBD2
j_gene: TRBJ2-1
v_gene: TRBV3-1/TRBV3-2
CDR3aa: CASSQASGGPYNEQFF

d_gene: TRBD1
j_gene: TRBJ2-7
v_gene: TRBV7-8
CDR3aa: CASSFPAGGLYEQYF

d_gene: -
j_gene: TRBJ2-5
v_gene: TRBV7-9
CDR3aa: CASSFWGDESQYF

d_gene: -
j_gene: TRBJ2-1
v_gene: TRBV5-5
CDR3aa: CASSSPTGSWYNEQFF

d_gene: TRBD2
j_gene: TRBJ2-7
v_gene: TRBV3-1/TRBV3-2
CDR3aa: CASSQETSGRAYEQYF

d_gene: TRBD1
j_gene: TRBJ1-2
v_gene: TRBV6-5
CDR3aa: CASSYSGRGPGYTF

d_gene: TRBD2
j_gene: TRBJ2-1
v_gene: TRBV6-1
CDR3aa: CASSEEAGGPDEQFF

d_gene: -
j_gene: TRBJ2-1
v_gene: TRBV7-9
CDR3aa: CASSLGLTPYNEQFF

d_gene: -
j_gene: TRBJ2-1
v_gene: TRBV7-2
CDR3aa: CASSPAGWQGGHNEQFF

d_gene: TRBD1
j_gene: TRBJ1-2
v_gene: TRBV2
CDR3aa: CASSERDRAGGYTF

d_gene: -
j_gene: TRBJ2-2
v_gene: TRBV10-1
CDR3aa: CASSELGESGTGELFF

d_gene: -
j_gene: TRBJ2-2
v_gene: TRBV5-1
CDR3aa: CASSLAQGSGELFF

d_gene: -
j_gene: TRBJ2-7
v_gene: TRBV27
CDR3aa: CASSPTGNSYEQYF

d_gene: TRBD1
j_gene: TRBJ2-2
v_gene: TRBV6-5
CDR3aa: CASSFDRDTGELFF

d_gene: -
j_gene: TRBJ1-6
v_gene: TRBV25-1
CDR3aa: CASGPVSVNSPLHF

d_gene: -
j_gene: TRBJ1-4
v_gene: TRBV28
CDR3aa: CASRPGGDEKLFF

d_gene: TRBD2
j_gene: TRBJ2-1
v_gene: TRBV5-6
CDR3aa: CASSLGTSGRSGNEQFF

d_gene: -
j_gene: TRBJ2-7
v_gene: TRBV15
CDR3aa: CATSRGSDGSYEQYF

d_gene: -
j_gene: TRBJ2-3
v_gene: TRBV7-9
CDR3aa: CASSLASESDTQYF

d_gene: -
j_gene: TRBJ2-3
v_gene: TRBV5-4
CDR3aa: CASSLRRDTQYF

d_gene: -
j_gene: TRBJ1-2
v_gene: TRBV4-1
CDR3aa: CASSPLVAGYGYTF

d_gene: TRBD1
j_gene: TRBJ1-2
v_gene: TRBV6-6
CDR3aa: CASSTMTGAGYTF

d_gene: -
j_gene: TRBJ2-1
v_gene: TRBV3-1/TRBV3-2
CDR3aa: CASSQNSYNEQFF

d_gene: -
j_gene: TRBJ1-2
v_gene: TRBV6-5
CDR3aa: CASSTRQFSGGYTF

d_gene: TRBD1
j_gene: TRBJ2-7
v_gene: TRBV11-2
CDR3aa: CASSLDLRQGAENEQYF

d_gene: -
j_gene: TRBJ1-1
v_gene: TRBV19
CDR3aa: CASKGLGTEAFF

d_gene: -
j_gene: TRBJ2-3
v_gene: TRBV5-8
CDR3aa: CASSLGQDFTDTQYF

d_gene: TRBD1
j_gene: TRBJ1-2
v_gene: TRBV27
CDR3aa: CASSLRGQSYGYTF

d_gene: -
j_gene: TRBJ1-3
v_gene: TRBV7-6
CDR3aa: CASSAQDYSGNTIYF

d_gene: TRBD2
j_gene: TRBJ2-1
v_gene: TRBV10-3
CDR3aa: CAIRTSSASYNEQFF

d_gene: -
j_gene: TRBJ1-2
v_gene: TRBV10-1
CDR3aa: CASSVGGCIF

d_gene: TRBD1
j_gene: TRBJ1-5
v_gene: TRBV4-1
CDR3aa: CASSQWTGDQPQHF

d_gene: -
j_gene: TRBJ1-2
v_gene: TRBV19
CDR3aa: CASSIAWGENYGYTF

d_gene: TRBD2
j_gene: TRBJ2-1
v_gene: TRBV30
CDR3aa: CAWSQGLAGIGEQFF

d_gene: TRBD2
j_gene: TRBJ2-5
v_gene: TRBV3-1/TRBV3-2
CDR3aa: CASSLGGREETQYF

d_gene: -
j_gene: TRBJ1-1
v_gene: TRBV7-9
CDR3aa: CASSFQVGENTEAFF

d_gene: -
j_gene: TRBJ2-2
v_gene: TRBV19
CDR3aa: CASSFDSNTGELFF

d_gene: -
j_gene: TRBJ1-1
v_gene: TRBV29-1
CDR3aa: CSASDRYNTEAFF

d_gene: TRBD1
j_gene: TRBJ1-1
v_gene: TRBV19
CDR3aa: CASSSQGERTEAFF

d_gene: TRBD2
j_gene: TRBJ2-2
v_gene: TRBV3-1/TRBV3-2
CDR3aa: CASSQVGGSGSYAGELFF